A selection of T cell receptor beta chains follows, all from one sample in a study of beta chain features in type 1 diabetes. Clones were read by immunoSEQ multiplex PCR, and TCRdb kept only the in-frame ones, dropping some. The sample includes about 640,000 clones, approximately 13% of them seen just once. Sequenced: naive CD4+ T cells from blood. The receptors here all came from a man under 40 with type 1 diabetes. Each CDR3 is given with its conserved first and last residue. The order of the fields is clone size, J gene, D gene, V gene, CDR3 DNA, CDR3 protein. The D gene is left open where the match is weak. Some rows have no size entry. The others give once, few or many, or a class for an expanded clone.

abundance: few; j_gene: TRBJ1-1; d_gene: .; v_gene: TRBV7-9; CDR3nt: TGTGCCAGCAGCCTCCCAAGCACTGAAGCTTTCTTT; CDR3aa: CASSLPSTEAFF
abundance: .; j_gene: TRBJ1-4; d_gene: .; v_gene: TRBV7-2; CDR3nt: TGTGCCAGCAGCCCCGATGTGTCCAATAATGAAAAACTGTTTTTT; CDR3aa: CASSPDVSNNEKLFF
abundance: .; j_gene: TRBJ1-2; d_gene: .; v_gene: TRBV5-1; CDR3nt: TGCGCCAGCAGCTTGACAGGGATGGACTACACCTTC; CDR3aa: CASSLTGMDYTF
abundance: .; j_gene: TRBJ1-5; d_gene: .; v_gene: TRBV7-2; CDR3nt: TGTGCCAGCCGTCCCCCAGGGGATCAGCCCCAGCATTTT; CDR3aa: CASRPPGDQPQHF
abundance: few; j_gene: TRBJ2-4; d_gene: TRBD1; v_gene: TRBV10-1; CDR3nt: TGCGCCAGCGCCCGACAGGGTGGAAACATTCAGTACTTC; CDR3aa: CASARQGGNIQYF
abundance: .; j_gene: TRBJ1-1; d_gene: .; v_gene: TRBV9; CDR3nt: TGTGCCAGCAGCCCTACCCGGGACACAGCTACTTTCTTT; CDR3aa: CASSPTRDTATFF
abundance: few; j_gene: TRBJ2-7; d_gene: TRBD2; v_gene: TRBV7-9; CDR3nt: TGTGCCAGCAGCTTAGCCCGGGGGGGTAACTACGAGCAGTACTTC; CDR3aa: CASSLARGGNYEQYF
abundance: few; j_gene: TRBJ2-4; d_gene: .; v_gene: TRBV29-1; CDR3nt: TGCAGCGTTGAAAGGATACGGGAAAACATTCAGTACTTC; CDR3aa: CSVERIRENIQYF
abundance: .; j_gene: TRBJ2-1; d_gene: TRBD2; v_gene: TRBV7-8; CDR3nt: TGTGCCAGCAGCCGTCTGGCGGGGGGGTACAATGAGCAGTTCTTC; CDR3aa: CASSRLAGGYNEQFF
abundance: .; j_gene: TRBJ2-2; d_gene: .; v_gene: TRBV6-5; CDR3nt: TGTGCCAGCAGTTACTCCCTACAGGTCTCTCCCGGGGAGCTGTTTTTT; CDR3aa: CASSYSLQVSPGELFF
abundance: few; j_gene: TRBJ2-2; d_gene: .; v_gene: TRBV25-1; CDR3nt: TGTGCCAGCAGTGATAAGAGACCCGGGGAGCTGTTTTTT; CDR3aa: CASSDKRPGELFF
abundance: few; j_gene: TRBJ1-6; d_gene: .; v_gene: TRBV7-2; CDR3nt: TGTGCCAGCAGCTTTGGGGGCATTAATTCACCCCTCCACTTT; CDR3aa: CASSFGGINSPLHF
abundance: few; j_gene: TRBJ1-2; d_gene: .; v_gene: TRBV5-6; CDR3nt: TGTGCCAGCAGCACCACAGGAGGGGAGGGCTACACCTTC; CDR3aa: CASSTTGGEGYTF
abundance: few; j_gene: TRBJ1-1; d_gene: .; v_gene: TRBV2; CDR3nt: TGTGCCAGCAGTGGGTCAGGGGACATCAACACTGAAGCTTTCTTT; CDR3aa: CASSGSGDINTEAFF
abundance: few; j_gene: TRBJ2-7; d_gene: TRBD1; v_gene: TRBV2; CDR3nt: TGTGCCAGCAGTGGTTGGACGACAGGGCATGTAGGAAATGCCTACGAGCAGTACTTC; CDR3aa: CASSGWTTGHVGNAYEQYF
abundance: .; j_gene: TRBJ2-7; d_gene: TRBD1; v_gene: TRBV7-6; CDR3nt: TGTGCCAGCAGCTTAGTAGGACAGGGGTCTGGTGACGAGCAGTACTTC; CDR3aa: CASSLVGQGSGDEQYF
abundance: .; j_gene: TRBJ2-7; d_gene: TRBD2; v_gene: TRBV7-2; CDR3nt: TGTGCCAGCAGCTTAGCTAGCGGGGGGGCCTACGAGCAGTACTTC; CDR3aa: CASSLASGGAYEQYF
abundance: .; j_gene: TRBJ1-2; d_gene: .; v_gene: TRBV10-3; CDR3nt: TGTGCCATCAGTGAAGGACCGATCAGAGGGAGCTATGGCTACACCTTC; CDR3aa: CAISEGPIRGSYGYTF
abundance: .; j_gene: TRBJ2-1; d_gene: .; v_gene: TRBV7-2; CDR3nt: TGTGCCAGCAGCCTTAACCGGGACCCCTACAATGAGCAGTTCTTC; CDR3aa: CASSLNRDPYNEQFF
abundance: .; j_gene: TRBJ2-3; d_gene: TRBD1; v_gene: TRBV6-5; CDR3nt: TGTGCCAGCCGCTCGACAGGGGGAAATCCAGATACGCAGTATTTT; CDR3aa: CASRSTGGNPDTQYF
abundance: few; j_gene: TRBJ2-3; d_gene: TRBD2; v_gene: TRBV7-3; CDR3nt: TGTGCCAGCAGCCCATCACTAGCGCTGAGCACAGATACGCAGTATTTT; CDR3aa: CASSPSLALSTDTQYF
abundance: few; j_gene: TRBJ1-5; d_gene: .; v_gene: TRBV5-5; CDR3nt: TGTGCCAGCAGCTCTGGACAAATGGGCCAGCCCCAGCATTTT; CDR3aa: CASSSGQMGQPQHF
abundance: .; j_gene: TRBJ2-5; d_gene: TRBD2; v_gene: TRBV7-9; CDR3nt: TGTGCCAGCAGCTATCCGGGACTAGCGGGACAAGAGACCCAGTACTTC; CDR3aa: CASSYPGLAGQETQYF
abundance: .; j_gene: TRBJ2-1; d_gene: TRBD1; v_gene: TRBV11-3; CDR3nt: TGTGCCAGCAGCAGCTGGGACAGGGGGCATAATGAGCAGTTCTTC; CDR3aa: CASSSWDRGHNEQFF
abundance: .; j_gene: TRBJ2-6; d_gene: .; v_gene: TRBV11-2; CDR3nt: TGTGCCAGCAGCTTGAGCTCTGGGGCCAACGTCCTGACTTTC; CDR3aa: CASSLSSGANVLTF
abundance: .; j_gene: TRBJ1-2; d_gene: .; v_gene: TRBV7-8; CDR3nt: TGTGCCAGCAGCCTAAATCCCAGCTATGGCTACACCTTC; CDR3aa: CASSLNPSYGYTF
abundance: few; j_gene: TRBJ1-2; d_gene: .; v_gene: TRBV7-2; CDR3nt: TGTGCCAGCAGCTCCCGGACAGAGCCCTATGGCTACACCTTC; CDR3aa: CASSSRTEPYGYTF
abundance: few; j_gene: TRBJ1-2; d_gene: .; v_gene: TRBV30; CDR3nt: TGTGCCTGGAGTCCAGGGGCCGGTCCTGGCTATGGCTACACCTTC; CDR3aa: CAWSPGAGPGYGYTF
abundance: few; j_gene: TRBJ1-5; d_gene: TRBD1; v_gene: TRBV6-5; CDR3nt: TGTGCCAGCAGCCTGGACAGGGACCATCAGCCCCAGCATTTT; CDR3aa: CASSLDRDHQPQHF
abundance: .; j_gene: TRBJ2-6; d_gene: .; v_gene: TRBV19; CDR3nt: TGTGCCAGTAGTATAGGGAGGGTCGGAGGGGCCAACGTCCTGACTTTC; CDR3aa: CASSIGRVGGANVLTF
abundance: few; j_gene: TRBJ1-2; d_gene: TRBD1; v_gene: TRBV29-1; CDR3nt: TGCAGCGTTGATGGACAGGCAACCTATGGCTACACCTTC; CDR3aa: CSVDGQATYGYTF
abundance: .; j_gene: TRBJ2-3; d_gene: TRBD2; v_gene: TRBV9; CDR3nt: TGTGCCAGCAGCTTGGGACTAGCGGGGGGAGGAACAGATACGCAGTATTTT; CDR3aa: CASSLGLAGGGTDTQYF
abundance: few; j_gene: TRBJ1-1; d_gene: .; v_gene: TRBV18; CDR3nt: TGTGCCAGCTCACCAAACGTAGGCCAGGGAGGCACGGTCACTGAAGCTTTCTTT; CDR3aa: CASSPNVGQGGTVTEAFF
abundance: .; j_gene: TRBJ1-4; d_gene: .; v_gene: TRBV2; CDR3nt: TGTGCCAGCAGTCCAGGATTCGGTAATGAAAAACTGTTTTTT; CDR3aa: CASSPGFGNEKLFF
abundance: .; j_gene: TRBJ2-3; d_gene: .; v_gene: TRBV27; CDR3nt: TGTGCCAGCAGTCCCAGCACAGATACGCAGTATTTT; CDR3aa: CASSPSTDTQYF
abundance: .; j_gene: TRBJ2-7; d_gene: .; v_gene: TRBV7-2; CDR3nt: TGTGCCAGCAGCCCCGGGCAGCGGAGCTCCTACGAGCAGTACTTC; CDR3aa: CASSPGQRSSYEQYF
abundance: few; j_gene: TRBJ1-2; d_gene: .; v_gene: TRBV7-2; CDR3nt: TGTGCCAGCAGCTTAGGGCGGACAAACTATGGCTACACCTTC; CDR3aa: CASSLGRTNYGYTF
abundance: .; j_gene: TRBJ1-1; d_gene: TRBD1; v_gene: TRBV19; CDR3nt: TGTGCCAGTAGTAGGGGACAGGGGGGAAGTGGCACTGAAGCTTTCTTT; CDR3aa: CASSRGQGGSGTEAFF
abundance: .; j_gene: TRBJ2-3; d_gene: .; v_gene: TRBV7-6; CDR3nt: TGTGCCAGCAGCCCACGGGGGCGGGGGTTGGTAGCAGATACGCAGTATTTT; CDR3aa: CASSPRGRGLVADTQYF
abundance: few; j_gene: TRBJ2-5; d_gene: .; v_gene: TRBV5-6; CDR3nt: TGTGCCAGCAGCGACAGTCCCCAAGAGACCCAGTACTTC; CDR3aa: CASSDSPQETQYF
abundance: few; j_gene: TRBJ2-3; d_gene: TRBD2; v_gene: TRBV2; CDR3nt: TGTGCCAGCCGGGAGGTACGCACAGATACGCAGTATTTT; CDR3aa: CASREVRTDTQYF
abundance: .; j_gene: TRBJ2-3; d_gene: TRBD1; v_gene: TRBV5-1; CDR3nt: TGCGCCAGCGCCCCGGTGGGGACAGGGGATACAGATACGCAGTATTTT; CDR3aa: CASAPVGTGDTDTQYF
abundance: .; j_gene: TRBJ1-2; d_gene: .; v_gene: TRBV4-3; CDR3nt: TGCGCCAGCAGCCAAGATCTGGTCTCGAACTATGGCTACACCTTC; CDR3aa: CASSQDLVSNYGYTF
abundance: .; j_gene: TRBJ2-1; d_gene: .; v_gene: TRBV9; CDR3nt: TGTGCCAGCAGCCCTTCAAGGACCCCAGGGGTGTCCTATGAGCAGTTCTTC; CDR3aa: CASSPSRTPGVSYEQFF
abundance: few; j_gene: TRBJ2-5; d_gene: .; v_gene: TRBV7-2; CDR3nt: TGTGCCAGCCAGACAGGTTACCAAGAGACCCAGTACTTC; CDR3aa: CASQTGYQETQYF
abundance: few; j_gene: TRBJ1-2; d_gene: .; v_gene: TRBV6-5; CDR3nt: TGTGCCAGCAGTTACTCGGGGGTTAGCGGCTACACCTTC; CDR3aa: CASSYSGVSGYTF
abundance: few; j_gene: TRBJ2-2; d_gene: .; v_gene: TRBV4-3; CDR3nt: TGCGCCAGCAGCCAAGGGCAAGCCACCGGGGAGCTGTTTTTT; CDR3aa: CASSQGQATGELFF
abundance: .; j_gene: TRBJ1-2; d_gene: TRBD1; v_gene: TRBV28; CDR3nt: TGTGCCAGCAGTGTTATTGGACAGGCGTTGGCCTATGGCTACACCTTC; CDR3aa: CASSVIGQALAYGYTF
abundance: few; j_gene: TRBJ2-5; d_gene: TRBD2; v_gene: TRBV7-2; CDR3nt: TGTGCCAGCAGCCCATTGCGGGGGGGCCAAGAGACCCAGTACTTC; CDR3aa: CASSPLRGGQETQYF
abundance: .; j_gene: TRBJ1-6; d_gene: TRBD1; v_gene: TRBV19; CDR3nt: TGTGCCAGTGGGACAGGGAATTCACCCCTCCACTTT; CDR3aa: CASGTGNSPLHF
abundance: few; j_gene: TRBJ2-1; d_gene: TRBD2; v_gene: TRBV19; CDR3nt: TGTGCCAGTAGTATACACGGCGGAGGGACTAGTAGCGGTGAGCAGTTCTTC; CDR3aa: CASSIHGGGTSSGEQFF
abundance: .; j_gene: TRBJ2-3; d_gene: .; v_gene: TRBV10-3; CDR3nt: TGTGCCATCAGCGCAGGAGTCGTGACAGATACGCAGTATTTT; CDR3aa: CAISAGVVTDTQYF
abundance: .; j_gene: TRBJ2-1; d_gene: .; v_gene: TRBV30; CDR3nt: TGTGCCTGGAGTGTACAGGACAATGAGCAGTTCTTC; CDR3aa: CAWSVQDNEQFF
abundance: few; j_gene: TRBJ2-4; d_gene: .; v_gene: TRBV7-9; CDR3nt: TGTGCCAGCAGCTTAGGAGGGGGTACAGGGCCCCGTGTGTACTTC; CDR3aa: CASSLGGGTGPRVYF
abundance: .; j_gene: TRBJ2-2; d_gene: .; v_gene: TRBV4-2; CDR3nt: TGTGCCAGCAGCCAAGAGGACAGCTACAGCACCGGGGAGCTGTTTTTT; CDR3aa: CASSQEDSYSTGELFF
abundance: .; j_gene: TRBJ2-1; d_gene: .; v_gene: TRBV11-3; CDR3nt: TGTGCCAGCAGCCATAGTACCACTGGGAGTGAGCAGTTCTTC; CDR3aa: CASSHSTTGSEQFF
abundance: few; j_gene: TRBJ2-7; d_gene: TRBD1; v_gene: TRBV14; CDR3nt: TGTGCCAGCAGCCAAGCCCAGGGGGCGGGCGAGCAGTACTTC; CDR3aa: CASSQAQGAGEQYF
abundance: .; j_gene: TRBJ2-5; d_gene: .; v_gene: TRBV4-3; CDR3nt: TGCGCCAGCAGCCAAGATTTGAAACAGCAAGAGACCCAGTACTTC; CDR3aa: CASSQDLKQQETQYF
abundance: few; j_gene: TRBJ2-1; d_gene: .; v_gene: TRBV4-2; CDR3nt: TGTGCCAGCAGCCAAGATATGCACCGCTCCTACAATGAGCAGTTCTTC; CDR3aa: CASSQDMHRSYNEQFF
abundance: .; j_gene: TRBJ1-5; d_gene: .; v_gene: TRBV4-1; CDR3nt: TGCGCCAGCAGTCAAACCCATAGCAATCAGCCCCAGCATTTT; CDR3aa: CASSQTHSNQPQHF